These 23 T cell receptor beta chains were all obtained from the same sample, sequenced in a study of T cell repertoires in cytomegalovirus infection. Using its own MiXCR run on the reads, TCRdb lists one record per CDR3 protein. The sample includes around 800,000 distinct CDR3 sequences, roughly 33% of them seen just once. For these TCRs, the target antigens are not known. The sample here was cultured CD8+ T cells from PBMCs, taken from culture after CMV antigen stimulation. The receptors originated from a human donor in good health (CMV status not recorded). Some clones in this sample may be carry-over from other donors' samples.

This clonotype occurred once. V is TRBV5-6 and J is TRBJ2-4; perhaps TRBD1 as D (5 bases). V was pared by 1 base and J by 8 bases, with 10 bases between. CDR1 SGHDT and CDR2 YYEEEE come from the germline V gene. This CDR3 is 13 amino acids long. The CDR3 nucleotides are TGTGCCAGCAGCTTGAGTGGGGCTGACATTCAGTACTTC. Its translation is CASSLSGADIQYF.

This clonotype was recorded a few times. The V call is TRBV12-3 or TRBV12-4, the J call TRBJ1-6, with D unclear. This CDR3 is 17 amino acids long. The ends were cut back, 5 bases at V and 0 bases at J, with 14 bases in the middle. CDR3 amino acids: CASSAPAPSSYNSPLHF. The CDR3, as DNA: TGTGCCAGCAGTGCCCCCGCCCCGAGCTCCTATAATTCACCCCTCCACTTT.

The CDR3 loop reads CASSHPTGEYVDYGYTF. In nucleotides, the CDR3 is TGTGCCAGCAGCCACCCGACAGGGGAGTACGTGGACTATGGCTACACCTTC. The gene calls are TRBV9 and TRBJ1-2; 8 bases agree with TRBD1. Unmatched junction bases numbered 14, after V lost 4 bases and J lost 3 bases. The CDR3 runs 17 residues. CDR1 SGDLS and CDR2 YYNGEE come from the germline V gene.

This clonotype came up once. The chain is built from TRBV19 and TRBJ1-6; D call uncertain. The ends were cut back, 1 base at V and 4 bases at J, with 5 bases in the middle. The CDR3 consists of 14 residues. Germline lookup yields CDR1 LNHDA and CDR2 SQIVND (reference sequence). CDR3 protein: CASSIASYNSPLHF. As DNA, the CDR3 is TGTGCCAGTAGTATAGCCAGTTATAATTCACCCCTCCACTTT.

This chain links TRBV5-4 with TRBJ2-2, with 7 bases identical to TRBD2. V lost 0 bases to trimming and J lost 4 bases; unmatched junction nucleotides: 12. The CDR3 spans 18 residues. Germline CDR1 is SGHNT and CDR2 is YYREEE (reference sequence). CDR3 coding DNA: TGTGCCAGCAGCTTGGCGGTTGATAGCGGGCAGACCACCGGGGAGCTGTTTTTT. This gives the protein CASSLAVDSGQTTGELFF.

This chain connects TRBV18 to TRBJ1-1; D gene uncertain. The CDR3 is made up of 17 amino acids. The germline gives CDR1 KGHSH, CDR2 LQKENI. Between the trimmed V and J ends, which lost 2 bases and 0 bases, there was a span of 16 bases. The CDR3 loop is CASSPWPIQPMNTEAFF. Here the CDR3 DNA reads TGTGCCAGCTCACCATGGCCAATTCAACCCATGAACACTGAAGCTTTCTTT. Based on the CDR3 plus reference TRBV18 and TRBJ1-1, the full variable domain is NAGVMQNPRHLVRRRGQEARLRCSPMKGHSHVYWYRQLPEEGLKFMVYLQKENIIDESGMPKERFSAEFPKEGPSILRIQQVVRGDSAAYFCASSPWPIQPMNTEAFFGQGTRLTVV.

This clonotype was observed a few times. The chain couples TRBV18 to TRBJ2-7, with D perhaps TRBD1 (7 bases). The CDR3 totals 14 residues. Germline V lookup: CDR1 KGHSH, CDR2 LQKENI. V shed 6 bases and J shed 0 bases, with 12 bases lying between them. The CDR3 DNA sequence: TGTGCCAGCTCCTCAGGGGGGCTCTCCTACGAGCAGTACTTC. Protein product: CASSSGGLSYEQYF. Combining the CDR3 with reference TRBV18 and TRBJ2-7 gives the whole variable domain NAGVMQNPRHLVRRRGQEARLRCSPMKGHSHVYWYRQLPEEGLKFMVYLQKENIIDESGMPKERFSAEFPKEGPSILRIQQVVRGDSAAYFCASSSGGLSYEQYFGPGTRLTVT.

The chain joins TRBV20-1 to TRBJ1-2; 7 bases are a match to TRBD1. V dropped 3 bases and J dropped 2; count of bases not matched to a gene: 12. Germline lookup yields CDR1 DFQATT and CDR2 SNEGSKA (reference sequence). The CDR3 runs to 16 residues. In DNA form, the CDR3 reads TGCAGTGCTAGCTCTAGGGACAGTCGGTCGAACTATGGCTACACCTTC. It encodes CSASSRDSRSNYGYTF.

The chain uses TRBV12-3 or TRBV12-4 and TRBJ1-3, with TRBD1 as a possible D gene (5 bases). The V end lost 2 bases, the J end lost 1 base, and 9 bases lay between the germline ends. This CDR3 contains 15 residues. The chain's CDR3 is CASSLQGTSGNTIYF. The DNA for the CDR3 is TGTGCCAGCAGTTTACAGGGTACGTCTGGAAACACCATATATTTT.

The CDR3 DNA sequence: TGTGCCAGCAGTTTTGGTCGGGGACAGGGAGACTATGGCTACACCTTC. It encodes CASSFGRGQGDYGYTF. This chain uses TRBV12-3 or TRBV12-4 with TRBJ1-2, with 9 bases matching TRBD1. V shed 3 bases, J shed 3 bases, and the junction held 8 bases outside the gene matches. CDR3 length equals 16 residues.

The chain recombines TRBV10-3 with TRBJ1-2; D remains ambiguous. This CDR3 region has 11 residues. Germline V CDR1 and CDR2: ENHRY, SYGVKD. V was cut by 6 bases and J by 8 bases, with 10 bases left in between. The CDR3 loop reads CAIRDGRGYTF. In DNA form, the CDR3 reads TGTGCCATCAGAGACGGGCGGGGCTACACCTTC.

This clonotype appeared many times. The chain recombines TRBV12-3 or TRBV12-4 with TRBJ2-5; TRBD1 matches 8 bases. The CDR3 spans 15 residues. Trimming cost V 5 bases and J 5 bases; bases outside gene matches: 10. This CDR3 is CASSPRTGTGETQYF. The CDR3, as DNA: TGTGCCAGCAGTCCCAGGACAGGGACGGGGGAGACCCAGTACTTC.

The J gene is TRBJ1-3, the V gene TRBV6-6; D perhaps matches TRBD1 (5 bases). The CDR3 has 15 amino acids. V was pared by 7 bases and J by 6 bases, with 19 bases between. Looked up from germline, CDR1 is MNHNY and CDR2 is SVGAGI (reference sequence). The CDR3: CASTFGAYQTNTIYF. As DNA, the CDR3 is TGTGCCAGCACCTTCGGGGCGTACCAAACAAACACCATATATTTT.

This clonotype occurred many times. The chain is built from TRBV7-2 and TRBJ2-3; 10 bases agree with TRBD2. Germline assignment: CDR1 SGHTA and CDR2 FQGNSA. J was trimmed by 4 bases and V by 5 bases; bases with no gene match: 12. The CDR3 consists of 17 residues. The CDR3 loop reads CASSQHLAGEGADTQYF. CDR3 nucleotides: TGTGCCAGCAGCCAACATCTAGCGGGGGAGGGGGCAGATACGCAGTATTTT.

This chain links TRBV19 with TRBJ2-5; D is ambiguous. From germline, CDR1 is LNHDA and CDR2 SQIVND (reference sequence). The CDR3 consists of 8 residues. V was trimmed by 9 bases and J by 4 bases, leaving 0 bases between them. CDR3 region: CARETQYF. The CDR3 DNA is TGTGCCAGAGAGACCCAGTACTTC.

The chain recombines TRBV19 with TRBJ2-3; TRBD2 matches 7 bases. This CDR3 comprises 17 residues. The germline gives CDR1 LNHDA, CDR2 SQIVND (reference sequence). Trimming cost V 1 base and J 1 base; bases outside gene matches: 8. CDR3 protein: CASSIVARGEGTDTQYF. CDR3 DNA: TGTGCCAGTAGTATAGTAGCTCGGGGGGAGGGCACAGATACGCAGTATTTT.

J is TRBJ2-5 and V is TRBV6-6, with TRBD2 matching 11 bases. J lost 0 bases, V lost 4 bases, and 1 base had no gene match. There are 15 residues in the CDR3. Germline values: CDR1 MNHNY, CDR2 SVGAGI (reference sequence). The CDR3 is CASSSSGGYQETQYF. The DNA of the CDR3 is TGTGCCAGCAGTTCTAGCGGGGGGTACCAAGAGACCCAGTACTTC.

This clonotype was recorded a few times. A read error may account for a junction end that differs from germline. The genes are TRBV7-6 and TRBJ2-3; 7 nucleotides match TRBD2. The V gene's germline CDR1 is SGHVS and CDR2 FNYEAQ. The CDR3 contains 15 residues. CDR3 nucleotides: TGTGCTAGCAGCTTCTCTAGCGGCCTTACAGATACGCAGTATTTT. As protein: CASSFSSGLTDTQYF.

The V and J genes are TRBV7-9 and TRBJ1-2; 7 nucleotides align to TRBD1. The CDR3 extends over 16 amino acids. The V segment lost 3 bases and the J segment 3 bases; nucleotides outside the gene matches: 10. Germline-derived CDR1 and CDR2 are SEHNR and FQNEAQ (reference sequence). As DNA, the CDR3 is TGTGCCAGCAGCTTCGGGACAGCCGGAAGCGACTATGGCTACACCTTC. This sequence encodes CASSFGTAGSDYGYTF.

In its sample, this clonotype was seen a few times. The genes are TRBV7-9 and TRBJ2-1, with 9 bases matching TRBD2. In germline, CDR1 is SEHNR, CDR2 FQNEAQ (reference sequence). This CDR3 contains 16 residues. The V gene end was trimmed by 5 bases and the J gene end by 8 bases; junction bases not matched to a gene: 13. The CDR3 region has the DNA TGTGCCAGCAGCCCTCCGGAGCGGGGGGCCTTGGATGAGCAGTTCTTC. Translating it yields CASSPPERGALDEQFF.

V is TRBV7-8 and J is TRBJ2-2; the match to TRBD2 covers 8 bases. CDR3 size: 17 residues. V dropped 5 bases and J dropped 2; count of bases not matched to a gene: 10. Germline values: CDR1 SGHVS, CDR2 FQNEAQ. CDR3 DNA: TGTGCCAGCAGCGTTCAAAGGGCGGGGGGAAACACCGGGGAGCTGTTTTTT. It translates to CASSVQRAGGNTGELFF.

V gene TRBV4-1 combines with J gene TRBJ2-7; 7 bases align to TRBD2. The CDR3 loop spans 15 amino acids. The germline CDR1 and CDR2 sequences are MGHRA and YSYEKL. V was clipped by 0 bases and J by 5 bases; unmatched bases: 7. The CDR3 region is CASSQETGGFDEQYF. As DNA, the CDR3 is TGCGCCAGCAGCCAAGAAACGGGGGGTTTCGACGAGCAGTACTTC.

The chain recombines TRBV27 with TRBJ2-1, with TRBD2 identical over 10 bases. Trimming cost V 5 bases and J 6 bases; bases outside gene matches: 7. CDR3 length: 15 amino acids. Germline V gene sequence: CDR1 MNHEY, CDR2 SMNVEV (reference sequence). CDR3 region: CASSLASGGRNEQFF. The CDR3, as DNA: TGTGCCAGCAGTCTAGCTAGCGGGGGCCGCAATGAGCAGTTCTTC.